Here is one T cell receptor (beta chain) with its context. Assay: immunoSEQ multiplex PCR; the TCRdb copy retains only in-frame clones and omits some. The sample carries around 300,000 clones, 85% recorded once. This entry is derived from a study of blood T cell repertoires in COVID-19. Overall study context: Collection of acute and convalescent COVID-19 samples took place in the United States, Italy and Spain.

This CDR3 has 17 residues. Germline trimming cut 5 bases from V and 5 bases from J; bases unmatched to any gene: 7. Germline-derived CDR1 and CDR2 are SGHTA and FQGNSA. Sequenced sample: peripheral blood. The J gene is TRBJ2-2, the V gene TRBV7-2, with 14 nucleotides matching TRBD2. This clonotype originated in a human donor in a cohort sampled during active COVID-19. CDR3 coding DNA: TGTGCCAGCAGCCCCAGGGGACTAGCGGGAGTAACCGGGGAGCTGTTTTTT. Its protein product is CASSPRGLAGVTGELFF. The whole variable domain, filled in from reference TRBV7-2 and TRBJ2-2, reads GAGVSQSPSNKVTEKGKDVELRCDPISGHTALYWYRQSLGQGLEFLIYFQGNSAPDKSGLPSDRFSAERTGGSVSTLTIQRTQQEDSAVYLCASSPRGLAGVTGELFFGEGSRLTVL.